The 3 T cell receptor beta chains presented below share a single source sample, sequenced in a study of blood T cells in healthy people across ages. Primed by a sample-barcoded 5' primer and a J-beta primer mix, a second PCR proceeded for roughly 7 to 11 cycles. Using its own MiXCR run on the 5' RACE reads, TCRdb lists one record per CDR3 protein. The table lists approximately 1,100,000 distinct CDR3 sequences, roughly 45% of them singletons. Material for sequencing was blood. The receptors stem from a woman aged 55 to 70 in good health.

V usage is TRBV6-6 and J usage is TRBJ2-7, with D possibly matching TRBD2 (5 bases). The end of the DNA aligns better with TRBJ2-5, so the J call may be wrong. The CDR3 sequence is 13 residues long. Germline-derived CDR1 and CDR2 are MNHNY and SVGAGI (reference sequence). The CDR3 loop reads CARGREGDETQYF. CDR3 nucleotides: TGTGCCCGCGGTCGAGAGGGCGACGAGACCCAGTACTTC.

This clonotype was observed a handful of times. The rearrangement joins TRBV9 to TRBJ2-1; 11 nucleotides agree with TRBD1. Trimming cost V 0 bases and J 9 bases; bases outside gene matches: 8. The CDR3 totals 16 residues. CDR1 and CDR2 (germline): SGDLS, YYNGEE. The CDR3 DNA follows: TGTGCCAGCAGCGTAGGCTCCGGGACAGGGGGGAGTGAGCAGTTCTTC. This sequence encodes CASSVGSGTGGSEQFF.

The chain is built from TRBV12-3 or TRBV12-4 and TRBJ2-1, with a weak D call TRBD2 (5 bases). The CDR3 has 15 amino acids. Trimming pared 6 bases from V and 5 bases from J, leaving 17 bases between. Here the CDR3 DNA reads TGTGCCAGCAGACAAAGTGCCGGACTTAACAATGAGCAGTTCTTC. It translates to CASRQSAGLNNEQFF.